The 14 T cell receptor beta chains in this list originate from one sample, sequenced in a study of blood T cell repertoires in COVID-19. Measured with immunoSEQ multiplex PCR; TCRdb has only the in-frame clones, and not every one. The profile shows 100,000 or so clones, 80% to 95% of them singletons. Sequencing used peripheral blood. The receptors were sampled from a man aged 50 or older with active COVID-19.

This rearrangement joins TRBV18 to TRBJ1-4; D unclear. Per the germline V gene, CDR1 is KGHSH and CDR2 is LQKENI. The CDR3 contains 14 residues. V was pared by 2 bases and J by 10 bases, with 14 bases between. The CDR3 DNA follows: TGTGCCAGCTCACCAGAGTCGGGGATTGGAAAACTGTTTTTT. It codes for CASSPESGIGKLFF.

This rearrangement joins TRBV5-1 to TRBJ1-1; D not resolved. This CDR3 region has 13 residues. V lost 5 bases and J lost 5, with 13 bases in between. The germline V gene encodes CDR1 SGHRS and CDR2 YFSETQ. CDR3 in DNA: TGCGCCAGCAGTCTGGACCCGGGGACTGAAGCTTTCTTT. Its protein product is CASSLDPGTEAFF.

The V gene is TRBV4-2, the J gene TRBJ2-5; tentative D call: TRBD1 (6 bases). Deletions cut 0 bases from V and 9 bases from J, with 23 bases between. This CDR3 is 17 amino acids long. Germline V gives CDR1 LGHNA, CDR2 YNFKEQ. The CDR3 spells CASSQDLRGQRLGAQYF. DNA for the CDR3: TGTGCCAGCAGCCAAGATTTAAGAGGACAGAGGTTAGGGGCCCAGTACTTC.

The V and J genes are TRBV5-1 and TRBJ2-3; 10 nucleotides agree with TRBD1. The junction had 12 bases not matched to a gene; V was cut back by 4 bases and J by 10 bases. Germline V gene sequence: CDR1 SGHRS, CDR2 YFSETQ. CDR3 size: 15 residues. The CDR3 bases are TGCGCCAGCAGCGTGACCGGGACAGGGGCTTCGGCGCAGTATTTT. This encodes CASSVTGTGASAQYF.

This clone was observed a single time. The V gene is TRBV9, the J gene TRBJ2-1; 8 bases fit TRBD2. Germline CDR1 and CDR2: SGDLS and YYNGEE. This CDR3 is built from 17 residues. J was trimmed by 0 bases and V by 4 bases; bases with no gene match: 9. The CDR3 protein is CASSPGGSESSYNEQFF. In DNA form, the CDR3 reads TGTGCCAGCAGCCCGGGAGGGTCAGAGAGCTCCTACAATGAGCAGTTCTTC.

The chain's CDR3 is CASIRRGGYNEQFF. The DNA of the CDR3 is TGTGCCAGCATTAGAAGGGGGGGTTACAATGAGCAGTTCTTC. The chain joins TRBV5-8 to TRBJ2-1; possible D gene TRBD2, 7 bases. The V and J ends lost 6 bases and 4 bases respectively, with 14 bases between them. Germline V CDR1 and CDR2: SGHTS, YDEGEE. The CDR3 runs 14 residues.

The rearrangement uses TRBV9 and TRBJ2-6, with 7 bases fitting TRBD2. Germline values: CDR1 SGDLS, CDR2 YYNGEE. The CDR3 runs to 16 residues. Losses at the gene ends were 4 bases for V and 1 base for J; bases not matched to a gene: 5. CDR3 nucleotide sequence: TGTGCCAGCAGCATACGAGCGGGGTCTGGGGCCAACGTCCTGACTTTC. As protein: CASSIRAGSGANVLTF.

The CDR3 nucleotides read TGTGCCTCTACAGGGGCGGGTTCACCCCTCCACTTT. Its translation is CASTGAGSPLHF. V usage is TRBV28 and J usage is TRBJ1-6; TRBD1 matches at 7 bases. Losses at the gene ends were 11 bases for V and 9 bases for J; bases not matched to a gene: 7. This CDR3 is built from 12 residues. Germline lookup yields CDR1 MDHEN and CDR2 SYDVKM.

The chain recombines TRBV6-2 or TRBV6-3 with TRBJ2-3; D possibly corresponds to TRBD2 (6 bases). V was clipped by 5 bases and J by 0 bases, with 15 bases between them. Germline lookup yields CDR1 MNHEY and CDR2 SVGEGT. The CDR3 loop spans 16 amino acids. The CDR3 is CASSQNREISTDTQYF. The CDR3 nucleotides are TGTGCCAGCAGTCAGAACCGGGAGATTAGCACAGATACGCAGTATTTT.

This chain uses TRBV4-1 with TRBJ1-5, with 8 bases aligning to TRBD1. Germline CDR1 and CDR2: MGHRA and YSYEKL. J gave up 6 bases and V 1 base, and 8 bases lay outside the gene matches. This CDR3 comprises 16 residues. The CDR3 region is CASSQAGQGTAQPQHF. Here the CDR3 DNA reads TGCGCCAGCAGCCAAGCTGGACAGGGAACCGCTCAGCCCCAGCATTTT.

CDR3: CASSLHEGGGPPEAFF. In nucleotides, the CDR3 is TGTGCCAGCAGTTTACACGAAGGGGGGGGCCCCCCTGAAGCTTTCTTT. The chain joins TRBV28 to TRBJ1-1; D is possibly TRBD1 (6 bases). V shed 2 bases and J shed 6 bases, with 19 bases lying between them. The CDR3 has 16 residues. Germline V gene data show CDR1 as MDHEN and CDR2 as SYDVKM.

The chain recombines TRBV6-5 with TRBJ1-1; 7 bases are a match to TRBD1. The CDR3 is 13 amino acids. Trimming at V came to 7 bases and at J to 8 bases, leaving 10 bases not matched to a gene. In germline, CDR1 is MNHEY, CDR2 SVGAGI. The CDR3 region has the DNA TGTGCCAGCACCCGGGACAGACTTCCCGAAGCTTTCTTT. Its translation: CASTRDRLPEAFF.

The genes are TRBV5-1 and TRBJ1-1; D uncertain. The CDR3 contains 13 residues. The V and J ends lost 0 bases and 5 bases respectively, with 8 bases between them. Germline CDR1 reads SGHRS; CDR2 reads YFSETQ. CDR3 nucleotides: TGCGCCAGCAGCTTGGTCACAGAAACTGAAGCTTTCTTT. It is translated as CASSLVTETEAFF.

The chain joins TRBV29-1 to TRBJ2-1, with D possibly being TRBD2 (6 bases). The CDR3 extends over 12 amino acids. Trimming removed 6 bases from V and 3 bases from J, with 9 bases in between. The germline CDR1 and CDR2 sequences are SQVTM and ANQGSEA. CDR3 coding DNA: TGCAGCGTGGCTAGCGACTACAATGAGCAGTTCTTC. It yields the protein CSVASDYNEQFF.